This is a list of T cell receptor beta chains from one sample in a study of T cell responses to AZD1222 COVID-19 vaccine. Data came from immunoSEQ multiplex PCR; TCRdb stores just in-frame clones and leaves some out. Among around 100,000 clones listed, 75% to 90% were seen once. Here the sequenced sample was peripheral blood, taken 28 days after the second AZD1222 dose. These receptors were collected from an adult who received the AZD1222 COVID-19 vaccine. The CDR3 runs from the conserved cysteine through the conserved F or W. A D gene is named only where the DNA matches it firmly. Only some rows state a clone size, as once, few, many or a class for expanded clones.

J,V,D,size,DNA,CDR3
TRBJ1-2,TRBV28,.,.,TGTGCCAGCAATCCTTCCCCTCAGGGAAGGTATGGCTACACCTTC,CASNPSPQGRYGYTF
TRBJ2-7,TRBV7-3,.,few,TGTGCCAGCAGCGCAACGTATCACACCGAGCAGTACTTC,CASSATYHTEQYF
TRBJ2-3,TRBV7-9,.,.,TGTGCCAGCAGCTTCGGCGGGACGGGAGATACGCAGTATTTT,CASSFGGTGDTQYF
TRBJ1-5,TRBV2,TRBD1,.,TGTGCCAGCAGTGAAGGGGCAGGGGGCAGTCAGCCCCAGCATTTT,CASSEGAGGSQPQHF
TRBJ2-5,TRBV24-1,TRBD2,.,TGTGCCACCAGTGTCGGACTAGCGGGGGGGACCCAGTACTTC,CATSVGLAGGTQYF
TRBJ1-3,TRBV18,.,.,TGTGCCAGCTCACTGGGGACCTCGTACGGAAACACCATATATTTT,CASSLGTSYGNTIYF
TRBJ2-7,TRBV2,TRBD1,.,TGTGCCAGCAGAGACAGGGTGAACTCCTACGAGCAGTACTTC,CASRDRVNSYEQYF
TRBJ1-1,TRBV28,.,.,TGTGCCAGCAGTTTATCGCCCCCCGGGGACACTGAAGCTTTCTTT,CASSLSPPGDTEAFF
TRBJ2-7,TRBV10-3,.,.,TGTGCCATCAAGGGTAGCTCCTACGAGCAGTACTTC,CAIKGSSYEQYF
TRBJ1-1,TRBV29-1,TRBD1,.,TGCAGCGTTGAAGGTCAACAGGGGGCGTACACTGAAGCTTTCTTT,CSVEGQQGAYTEAFF
TRBJ2-5,TRBV7-2,.,.,TGTGCCAGCAGCTTAGGGGGCCCTGGCCGGGAGACCCAGTACTTC,CASSLGGPGRETQYF
TRBJ2-1,TRBV6-5,TRBD2,.,TGTGCCAGCAGTTACTCAGCGGGGGGGCGCAATGAGCAGTTCTTC,CASSYSAGGRNEQFF
TRBJ2-3,TRBV19,TRBD1,.,TGTGCCAGTAGTATGACAGGGGCCTCTAGCACAGATACGCAGTATTTT,CASSMTGASSTDTQYF
TRBJ2-6,TRBV4-1,TRBD1,few,TGCGCCAGCAGCCTCCGGGACAGTTCCTCCAACGTCCTGACTTTC,CASSLRDSSSNVLTF
TRBJ2-7,TRBV3-1/TRBV3-2,.,.,TGTGCCAGCAGCCAAGCTGGTGTATACGAGCAGTACTTC,CASSQAGVYEQYF
TRBJ2-5,TRBV7-3,TRBD2,once,TGTGCCAGCAGCTTCCGGGAGGGGGAGACCCAGTACTTC,CASSFREGETQYF
TRBJ1-5,TRBV13,TRBD1,.,TGTGCCAGCAGCTTAAGGACAGGGGGCAATCAGCCCCAGCATTTT,CASSLRTGGNQPQHF
TRBJ1-4,TRBV12-5,.,.,TGTGCTAGTTCGGGGGGGGATGAAAAACTGTTTTTT,CASSGGDEKLFF
TRBJ2-3,TRBV11-2,.,.,TGTGCCAGCAGCCTGCGGACTTTCACAGATACGCAGTATTTT,CASSLRTFTDTQYF
TRBJ2-1,TRBV5-6,TRBD2,.,TGTGCCAGCAGCTTGGGTACTAGCGGGGGCTTTGCCGAGCAGTTCTTC,CASSLGTSGGFAEQFF
TRBJ1-1,TRBV7-9,.,.,TGTGCCAGCAGCTTAAGTCTCTACACTGAAGCTTTCTTT,CASSLSLYTEAFF
TRBJ1-6,TRBV27,.,.,TGTGCCAGCAGTTTAGGGTACTATTCACCCCTCCACTTT,CASSLGYYSPLHF
TRBJ2-1,TRBV6-1,TRBD2,.,TGTGCCAGCAGTGCCGGGACTAGCGGGGGGGCCAATTTCTATGAGCAGTTCTTC,CASSAGTSGGANFYEQFF
TRBJ1-2,TRBV7-8,.,.,TGTGCCAGCAGCTTAGTCGGGGATGGCTACACCTTC,CASSLVGDGYTF
TRBJ2-6,TRBV19,.,.,TGTGCCAGTAGTAGAACCCTTAACTCTGGGGCCAACGTCCTGACTTTC,CASSRTLNSGANVLTF
TRBJ2-2,TRBV5-4,.,few,TGTGCCAGCAGCCCGGTTGCGGGCGGCGGGGAGCTGTTTTTT,CASSPVAGGGELFF
TRBJ1-4,TRBV5-4,TRBD1,.,TGTGCCAGCAGCTCGGGACAGGGGAGAGGACCTAATGAAAAACTGTTTTTT,CASSSGQGRGPNEKLFF